The rows below give T cell receptor beta chains drawn from one sample of a study of blood T cells in healthy people across ages. Each CDR3 protein gets one entry after TCRdb re-called the 5' RACE reads with MiXCR. The sample contains approximately 730,000 distinct CDR3 sequences, about 55% of which appear only once. Sequencing was performed on blood. The receptors come from a man at least 80 years old in good health. CDR3s include the opening cysteine and the closing phenylalanine or tryptophan. The D gene is left open where the match is weak. Clone size, where shown, is once, few, many, or a class for clones that have expanded.

j_call: TRBJ2-3; v_call: TRBV28; d_call: TRBD2; clone_size: -; cdr3_nt: TGTGCCAGCAGTTCTAGCGGGAGAGACACAGATACGCAGTATTTT; cdr3_aa: CASSSSGRDTDTQYF
j_call: TRBJ2-4; v_call: TRBV7-9; d_call: -; clone_size: -; cdr3_nt: TGTGCCAGCAGCTTAGTTGAAGTGGGCAAAAACATTCAGTACTTC; cdr3_aa: CASSLVEVGKNIQYF
j_call: TRBJ2-5; v_call: TRBV27; d_call: TRBD1; clone_size: -; cdr3_nt: TGTGCCAGCAGTTTACGGGACAGGGGGGAGACCCAGTACTTC; cdr3_aa: CASSLRDRGETQYF
j_call: TRBJ2-1; v_call: TRBV27; d_call: -; clone_size: -; cdr3_nt: TGTGTCAGCAGTTTAGTGCGGGACTCAGGTACTGAGCAGTTCTTC; cdr3_aa: CVSSLVRDSGTEQFF
j_call: TRBJ1-2; v_call: TRBV6-5; d_call: -; clone_size: few; cdr3_nt: TGTGCCAGCAGTTACTCCGGGGCGGGGGAGAACTATGGCTACACCTTC; cdr3_aa: CASSYSGAGENYGYTF
j_call: TRBJ2-5; v_call: TRBV20-1; d_call: -; clone_size: -; cdr3_nt: TGCAGTGCTAGAAAACTCGGAGGTCAGGAGACCCAGTACTTC; cdr3_aa: CSARKLGGQETQYF
j_call: TRBJ2-6; v_call: TRBV7-2; d_call: TRBD1; clone_size: -; cdr3_nt: TGTGCCGGCAGCCCCGGACAGGGGAAAGCGGGGGCCAACGTCCTGACTTTC; cdr3_aa: CAGSPGQGKAGANVLTF
j_call: TRBJ2-1; v_call: TRBV5-1; d_call: -; clone_size: -; cdr3_nt: TGCGCCAGCTGCCCCGGGACCTCCTCCTACAATGAGCAGTTCTTC; cdr3_aa: CASCPGTSSYNEQFF
j_call: TRBJ1-6; v_call: TRBV25-1; d_call: -; clone_size: few; cdr3_nt: TGTGCCAGCAGTGAAGGGCAGGCTTATAATTCACCCCTCCACTTT; cdr3_aa: CASSEGQAYNSPLHF
j_call: TRBJ2-1; v_call: TRBV7-2; d_call: -; clone_size: -; cdr3_nt: TGTGCCAGCAGCTCAACCGGGACACAGTACAATGAGCAGTTCTTC; cdr3_aa: CASSSTGTQYNEQFF
j_call: TRBJ1-6; v_call: TRBV7-9; d_call: TRBD1; clone_size: once; cdr3_nt: TGTGCCAGCAGCTCAGACAGGGGTTATAATTCACCCCTCCACTTT; cdr3_aa: CASSSDRGYNSPLHF
j_call: TRBJ1-2; v_call: TRBV12-3/TRBV12-4; d_call: TRBD1; clone_size: -; cdr3_nt: TGTGCCAGCAGTTTTCAGGGGGCTTGTGGCTACACCTTC; cdr3_aa: CASSFQGACGYTF
j_call: TRBJ1-2; v_call: TRBV19; d_call: TRBD1; clone_size: -; cdr3_nt: TGTGCCAGTAGTATCGGACAGGGGGCAAGGAATGGCTACACCTTC; cdr3_aa: CASSIGQGARNGYTF
j_call: TRBJ2-7; v_call: TRBV29-1; d_call: TRBD1; clone_size: -; cdr3_nt: TGCAGACCTTCTCGACAACCGGGACAGGGGCCTCATAGCCCCTACGAGCAGTACTTC; cdr3_aa: CRPSRQPGQGPHSPYEQYF
j_call: TRBJ2-7; v_call: TRBV20-1; d_call: TRBD2; clone_size: -; cdr3_nt: TGCAGTGCTAGACCGCATCTAGCGGGAGGGACTCTATACGAGCAGTACTTC; cdr3_aa: CSARPHLAGGTLYEQYF
j_call: TRBJ2-1; v_call: TRBV18; d_call: TRBD2; clone_size: -; cdr3_nt: TGTGCCAGCTCACCTAGCGGGTTTACCTACAATGAGCAGTTCTTC; cdr3_aa: CASSPSGFTYNEQFF
j_call: TRBJ2-1; v_call: TRBV28; d_call: TRBD2; clone_size: -; cdr3_nt: TGTGCCAGCAGTGATTTTCTAGCGGGAGGGCCTCGAAGCTCCTACAATGAGCAGTTCTTC; cdr3_aa: CASSDFLAGGPRSSYNEQFF
j_call: TRBJ1-6; v_call: TRBV5-1; d_call: -; clone_size: few; cdr3_nt: TGCGCCAGCAGCGGGACTGAGACTTCACCCCTCCACTTT; cdr3_aa: CASSGTETSPLHF
j_call: TRBJ2-1; v_call: TRBV20-1; d_call: TRBD1; clone_size: -; cdr3_nt: TGCAGTGCTAAGGGGACAGGGGTCGTGAATGAGCAGTTCTTC; cdr3_aa: CSAKGTGVVNEQFF
j_call: TRBJ2-1; v_call: TRBV20-1; d_call: -; clone_size: once; cdr3_nt: TGCAGTGCTAGGGGTATAGAGCAGTTCTTC; cdr3_aa: CSARGIEQFF
j_call: TRBJ2-7; v_call: TRBV7-2; d_call: -; clone_size: -; cdr3_nt: TGTGCCAGCAGCTCCCTGACAGGAACTCCCTGCGAGCAGTACTTC; cdr3_aa: CASSSLTGTPCEQYF
j_call: TRBJ1-5; v_call: TRBV27; d_call: -; clone_size: -; cdr3_nt: TGTGCCAGCAGTCGCGAAACAAATCAGCCCCAGCATTTT; cdr3_aa: CASSRETNQPQHF
j_call: TRBJ2-7; v_call: TRBV5-1; d_call: TRBD1; clone_size: -; cdr3_nt: TGCGCCAGCAGCCCAGGGGGTTTAGGCGAGCAGTACTTC; cdr3_aa: CASSPGGLGEQYF
j_call: TRBJ2-3; v_call: TRBV10-3; d_call: TRBD1; clone_size: few; cdr3_nt: TGTGCCATCGCCGTGGACAGGGATCGAGATACGCAGTATTTT; cdr3_aa: CAIAVDRDRDTQYF
j_call: TRBJ2-7; v_call: TRBV11-1; d_call: -; clone_size: -; cdr3_nt: TGTGCCAGCAGCGCTCCGCCGGCGTACGAGCAGTACTTC; cdr3_aa: CASSAPPAYEQYF
j_call: TRBJ2-5; v_call: TRBV28; d_call: -; clone_size: -; cdr3_nt: TGTGCCAGCGGAGAGGGGGAGACCCAGTACTTC; cdr3_aa: CASGEGETQYF
j_call: TRBJ1-2; v_call: TRBV29-1; d_call: -; clone_size: -; cdr3_nt: TGCAGCTGTTGGCGGGGCGCAGGCTATGGCTACACCTTC; cdr3_aa: CSCWRGAGYGYTF
j_call: TRBJ1-6; v_call: TRBV6-1; d_call: -; clone_size: -; cdr3_nt: TGTGCCAGCAGTGAAGTGTATTCCAATTCACCCCTCCACTTT; cdr3_aa: CASSEVYSNSPLHF
j_call: TRBJ2-5; v_call: TRBV5-1; d_call: TRBD2; clone_size: -; cdr3_nt: TGCGCCAGCAGCCGCCTCAGTAGCGGGAGTGCCAATGAGCAGTACTTC; cdr3_aa: CASSRLSSGSANEQYF
j_call: TRBJ2-7; v_call: TRBV24-1; d_call: TRBD2; clone_size: -; cdr3_nt: TGTGCCACCAGTGGTGGGACTAGCGGGAGGGGCTACAATGAGCAGTACTTC; cdr3_aa: CATSGGTSGRGYNEQYF
j_call: TRBJ2-3; v_call: TRBV28; d_call: TRBD1; clone_size: -; cdr3_nt: TGTGCCAGCAGAAGGGACAGCTTCACAGATACGCAGTATTTT; cdr3_aa: CASRRDSFTDTQYF
j_call: TRBJ2-3; v_call: TRBV5-1; d_call: -; clone_size: -; cdr3_nt: TGCGCCAGCAGCTTTCAGCGGAGCCCGCCGGATACGCAGTATTTT; cdr3_aa: CASSFQRSPPDTQYF
j_call: TRBJ2-7; v_call: TRBV29-1; d_call: TRBD2; clone_size: -; cdr3_nt: TGCAGCGTTGAAGGCGGGAGAGGTTACGAGCAGTACTTC; cdr3_aa: CSVEGGRGYEQYF
j_call: TRBJ2-5; v_call: TRBV7-9; d_call: TRBD2; clone_size: many; cdr3_nt: TGTGCCAGCAGCTCACCGACTAGCGGAGAACAAGAGACCCAGTACTTC; cdr3_aa: CASSSPTSGEQETQYF
j_call: TRBJ2-7; v_call: TRBV2; d_call: TRBD1; clone_size: -; cdr3_nt: TGTGCCAGCAGTGAAGCGGGGACAGGGTTTTACGAGCAGTACTTC; cdr3_aa: CASSEAGTGFYEQYF
j_call: TRBJ2-3; v_call: TRBV2; d_call: -; clone_size: -; cdr3_nt: TGTGCCAGCACCGGAAGGTTGGATACGCAGTATTTT; cdr3_aa: CASTGRLDTQYF
j_call: TRBJ2-4; v_call: TRBV20-1; d_call: TRBD2; clone_size: -; cdr3_nt: TGCAGTGTCATAGGTAGCGGGAGGCCGGAGTCCAAAAACATTCAGTACTTC; cdr3_aa: CSVIGSGRPESKNIQYF
j_call: TRBJ2-7; v_call: TRBV24-1; d_call: TRBD1; clone_size: -; cdr3_nt: TGTGCCACCAGCGCAGGGGGCCGGTACGAGCAGTACTTC; cdr3_aa: CATSAGGRYEQYF
j_call: TRBJ2-5; v_call: TRBV2; d_call: TRBD2; clone_size: -; cdr3_nt: TGTGCCAGCAGTGAGACTAGCGGGGCCCAAGAGACCCAGTACTTC; cdr3_aa: CASSETSGAQETQYF
j_call: TRBJ2-3; v_call: TRBV9; d_call: TRBD2; clone_size: -; cdr3_nt: TGTGCCAGCAGCGTAGCAGCGGGAGAGGCAGATACGCAGTATTTT; cdr3_aa: CASSVAAGEADTQYF
j_call: TRBJ2-2; v_call: TRBV5-1; d_call: -; clone_size: -; cdr3_nt: TGCGCCAGCAGCTTGCCCGGGGCCTCGAGCACCGGGGAGCTGTTTTTT; cdr3_aa: CASSLPGASSTGELFF
j_call: TRBJ1-1; v_call: TRBV3-1; d_call: -; clone_size: few; cdr3_nt: TGTGCCAGCAGCCAAACCCTAGGACAGACTAACACTGAAGCTTTCTTT; cdr3_aa: CASSQTLGQTNTEAFF
j_call: TRBJ2-7; v_call: TRBV4-1; d_call: TRBD2; clone_size: few; cdr3_nt: TGCGCCAGCAGCCAAGAGAGGCTAGCGGGGCGCTACGAGCAGTACTTC; cdr3_aa: CASSQERLAGRYEQYF
j_call: TRBJ2-3; v_call: TRBV2; d_call: TRBD2; clone_size: few; cdr3_nt: TGTGCCAGCAGTGAAATCTGGACTAGCGGGGCGGCAGATACGCAGTATTTT; cdr3_aa: CASSEIWTSGAADTQYF
j_call: TRBJ1-2; v_call: TRBV7-9; d_call: -; clone_size: -; cdr3_nt: TGTGCCAGCAGCTTAATCGACGGGGGCTACACCTTC; cdr3_aa: CASSLIDGGYTF
j_call: TRBJ2-3; v_call: TRBV7-2; d_call: -; clone_size: -; cdr3_nt: TGTGCCAGCAGCTTAGCTCCAACCCCCACAGATACGCAGTATTTT; cdr3_aa: CASSLAPTPTDTQYF
j_call: TRBJ2-1; v_call: TRBV7-8; d_call: TRBD1; clone_size: few; cdr3_nt: TGTGCCAGCAGTACCGGACAGGGTGGAAACTCCTACAATGAGCAGTTCTTC; cdr3_aa: CASSTGQGGNSYNEQFF
j_call: TRBJ2-7; v_call: TRBV29-1; d_call: -; clone_size: many; cdr3_nt: TGCAGCGTTTACAGGGACTCCTACGAGCAGTACTTC; cdr3_aa: CSVYRDSYEQYF
j_call: TRBJ1-2; v_call: TRBV2; d_call: -; clone_size: few; cdr3_nt: TGTGCCAGCAGTGAGGGTACAGCGGGTAACTATGGCTACACCTTC; cdr3_aa: CASSEGTAGNYGYTF
j_call: TRBJ2-5; v_call: TRBV29-1; d_call: -; clone_size: -; cdr3_nt: TGCAGCGAGCTGGGACATCGGGGGCAGTACTTC; cdr3_aa: CSELGHRGQYF
j_call: TRBJ2-2; v_call: TRBV5-1; d_call: TRBD2; clone_size: -; cdr3_nt: TGCGCCAGCATCGGGGGGACCGGGGAGCTGTTTTTT; cdr3_aa: CASIGGTGELFF
j_call: TRBJ2-7; v_call: TRBV5-1; d_call: TRBD1; clone_size: -; cdr3_nt: TGCGCCAGCAGCTGGGGGACAGCGAGCTACGAGCAGTACTTC; cdr3_aa: CASSWGTASYEQYF
j_call: TRBJ2-3; v_call: TRBV6-6; d_call: TRBD2; clone_size: -; cdr3_nt: TGTGCCAGCAGTTTCGGACTAGCGGGAGAGGCAGATACGCAGTATTTT; cdr3_aa: CASSFGLAGEADTQYF
j_call: TRBJ2-7; v_call: TRBV5-1; d_call: TRBD2; clone_size: -; cdr3_nt: TGCGCCAGCAGCTTTAGCGGGGGAGACCCTAACGAGCAGTACTTC; cdr3_aa: CASSFSGGDPNEQYF